A single sample is the source of the 31 T cell receptor beta chains below, sequenced in a study of shared clonotypes between healthy human individuals. TCRdb's copy holds only in-frame clones and misses some; the assay was immunoSEQ multiplex PCR. This table has approximately 500,000 clones, less than 85% appearing once. Sequenced material: PBMCs. The source of these receptors is a woman aged 40 to 55 in good health. Some clones in this sample may be carry-over from other donors' samples.

Remarks on this clone: This specimen includes other DNA sequences encoding the same CDR3. The V call is TRBV28, the J call TRBJ2-3, with a weak D call TRBD2 (5 bases). The CDR3 runs to 15 residues. The V end lost 3 bases, the J end lost 0 bases, and 10 bases lay between the germline ends. Germline V lookup: CDR1 MDHEN, CDR2 SYDVKM. The CDR3 here is CASSFGGLSTDTQYF. DNA for the CDR3: TGTGCCAGCAGTTTCGGCGGACTTAGCACAGATACGCAGTATTTT.

The chain carries TRBV18 and TRBJ1-5; D unresolved. Trimming removed 2 bases from V and 5 bases from J, with 7 bases in between. Germline V CDR1 and CDR2: KGHSH, LQKENI. The CDR3 length is 13 residues. Here the CDR3 DNA reads TGTGCCAGCTCACCATCCGTCGATCAGCCCCAGCATTTT. Its translation is CASSPSVDQPQHF.

The chain is built from TRBV5-6 and TRBJ2-1, with TRBD1 identical over 10 bases. CDR3 length: 15 amino acids. Germline CDR1 is SGHDT and CDR2 is YYEEEE. Trimming removed 4 bases from V and 8 bases from J; junction bases left unmatched: 9. CDR3: CASSSTGQGFDEQFF. The CDR3 coding sequence is TGTGCCAGCAGCAGCACGGGACAGGGGTTCGATGAGCAGTTCTTC.

This clone came up once. The rearrangement uses TRBV7-9 and TRBJ2-1; possible D gene TRBD2, 5 bases. The CDR3 runs to 12 residues. From germline, CDR1 is SEHNR and CDR2 FQNEAQ (reference sequence). V lost 8 bases to trimming and J lost 9 bases, with 14 bases between them. CDR3 sequence (DNA): TGTGCCAGCTCTAGGGAGATCATTGAGCAGTTCTTC. It specifies CASSREIIEQFF.

This chain connects TRBV18 to TRBJ2-4, with 13 bases matching TRBD2. This CDR3 contains 16 residues. V gave up 4 bases and J gave up 8 bases; unmatched junction bases: 8. CDR1 and CDR2 (germline): KGHSH, LQKENI. The CDR3 here is CASSQGTSGTSDIQYF. The CDR3 region has the DNA TGTGCCAGCTCACAGGGGACTAGCGGGACGTCGGACATTCAGTACTTC. Together with reference TRBV18 and TRBJ2-4, the CDR3 gives the full variable domain: NAGVMQNPRHLVRRRGQEARLRCSPMKGHSHVYWYRQLPEEGLKFMVYLQKENIIDESGMPKERFSAEFPKEGPSILRIQQVVRGDSAAYFCASSQGTSGTSDIQYFGAGTRLSVL.

The chain links TRBV28 to TRBJ2-3; tentative D call: TRBD1 (5 bases). Trimming shortened V by 5 bases and J by 0 bases, and 18 bases separated the two germline ends. The CDR3 spans 17 residues. CDR1 is MDHEN and CDR2 is SYDVKM in the germline V gene. DNA for the CDR3: TGTGCCAGCAGTCCGGTAGGGGCCAGTGGGAGCACAGATACGCAGTATTTT. Amino acids: CASSPVGASGSTDTQYF.

The genes are TRBV2 and TRBJ2-2; possibly TRBD1 or TRBD2 for D (5 bases each). V dropped 4 bases and J dropped 3 bases, with 9 bases sitting between them. CDR3 size: 14 residues. Germline V lookup: CDR1 SNHLY, CDR2 FYNNEI. The CDR3 region has the DNA TGTGCCAGCAGTGGTGGGACCGACACCGGGGAGCTGTTTTTT. Protein sequence: CASSGGTDTGELFF.

V and J are TRBV5-1 and TRBJ2-1; D is tentatively TRBD1 or TRBD2 (6 bases each). The germline V and J ends were trimmed by 3 bases and 6 bases, with 19 bases remaining between them. This CDR3 spans 16 amino acids. Germline assignment: CDR1 SGHRS and CDR2 YFSETQ. CDR3 amino acids: CASSWVLAKGGNEQFF. The CDR3 nucleotides are TGCGCCAGCAGCTGGGTGTTGGCGAAGGGGGGCAATGAGCAGTTCTTC.

This chain connects TRBV6-1 to TRBJ2-2; D may be TRBD1 (5 bases). V lost 1 base, J lost 7 bases, and 16 bases lay in between. Germline V lookup: CDR1 MNHNS, CDR2 SASEGT. This CDR3 has 16 residues. CDR3: CASSEGRRERSGELFF. DNA of the CDR3: TGTGCCAGCAGTGAAGGGCGCAGGGAAAGGAGCGGGGAGCTGTTTTTT.

This clone was picked up one time. The rearrangement links TRBV6-1 to TRBJ2-1; maybe TRBD2 (6 bases). Germline CDR1 is MNHNS and CDR2 is SASEGT. The CDR3 has 14 amino acids. The DNA of the CDR3 is TGTGCGAGCCGCGGGGCGCGGTCCTACAATGAGCAGTTCTTC. It translates to CASRGARSYNEQFF.

This sequence joins TRBV28 and TRBJ2-7; D is unclear. The germline V gene encodes CDR1 MDHEN and CDR2 SYDVKM. The CDR3 contains 13 residues. The V end lost 8 bases, the J end lost 0 bases, and 11 bases lay between the germline ends. The CDR3 DNA sequence: TGTGCCAGCGTAGGTCACAACTCCTACGAGCAGTACTTC. This gives the protein CASVGHNSYEQYF. The full variable domain, rest sourced from reference TRBV28 and TRBJ2-7, is DVKVTQSSRYLVKRTGEKVFLECVQDMDHENMFWYRQDPGLGLRLIYFSYDVKMKEKGDIPEGYSVSREKKERFSLILESASTNQTSMYLCASVGHNSYEQYFGPGTRLTVT.

This chain links TRBV6-1 with TRBJ1-4, with D possibly TRBD1 on 5 matching bases. The CDR3 spans 14 residues. The V gene's germline CDR1 is MNHNS and CDR2 SASEGT. The V and J ends lost 6 bases and 5 bases respectively, with 13 bases between them. CDR3 in DNA: TGTGCCAGCAGGCCGGGACTGGGGAATGAAAAACTGTTTTTT. It translates to CASRPGLGNEKLFF.

The CDR3 DNA reads as TGTGCCAGCTCACCGCAGGTGACAGGGATGGAGACCCAGTACTTC. This translates into CASSPQVTGMETQYF. The chain couples TRBV18 to TRBJ2-5, with 7 bases fitting TRBD1. V lost 3 bases and J lost 5; bases outside the gene matches: 9. CDR1 is KGHSH, CDR2 LQKENI, per germline. This CDR3 contains 15 residues.

This chain connects TRBV27 to TRBJ2-1; 8 nucleotides agree with TRBD2. J lost 4 bases, V lost 6 bases, and 8 bases had no gene match. The CDR3 sequence is 15 residues long. Germline loops: CDR1 MNHEY, CDR2 SMNVEV (reference sequence). The CDR3 sequence: CASSPAGVLYNEQFF. For the CDR3, the DNA is TGTGCCAGCAGCCCAGCGGGGGTTTTATACAATGAGCAGTTCTTC.

The chain combines TRBV5-5 with TRBJ1-5; no clear D gene. Between the trimmed V and J ends, which lost 0 bases and 4 bases, there was a span of 2 bases. Germline V gene lookup returns CDR1 SGHKS and CDR2 YYEKEE (reference sequence). The CDR3 runs 12 residues. The chain's CDR3 is CASSLGNQPQHF. In DNA form, the CDR3 reads TGTGCCAGCAGCTTGGGGAATCAGCCCCAGCATTTT.

As concerns this clone: The sample carries other DNA sequences with the same CDR3. This chain links TRBV15 with TRBJ2-7, with D unclear. Germline CDR1 and CDR2: LNHNV and YYDKDF (reference sequence). Deletions cut 0 bases from V and 6 bases from J, with 9 bases between. The CDR3 sequence is 13 residues long. The chain's CDR3 is CATSRDLGGEQYF. CDR3 bases: TGTGCCACCAGCAGAGATTTGGGTGGCGAGCAGTACTTC.

The chain combines TRBV5-1 with TRBJ2-2, with 14 positions matching TRBD2. The CDR3 loop spans 18 amino acids. Trimming removed 4 bases from V and 3 bases from J; junction bases left unmatched: 8. Germline lookup yields CDR1 SGHRS and CDR2 YFSETQ. The CDR3 sequence is CASSQRLAGGPDTGELFF. In nucleotides, the CDR3 is TGCGCCAGCAGCCAGAGACTAGCGGGAGGGCCGGACACCGGGGAGCTGTTTTTT.

This chain links TRBV6-6 with TRBJ1-1; D possibly corresponds to TRBD1 (6 bases). Germline V CDR1 and CDR2: MNHNY, SVGAGI (reference sequence). Trimming removed 2 bases from V and 0 bases from J, with 7 bases in between. This CDR3 spans 14 amino acids. Written as DNA, the CDR3 is TGTGCCAGCAGTTACACAGGGATGAACACTGAAGCTTTCTTT. Amino acid sequence: CASSYTGMNTEAFF.

This chain joins TRBV9 and TRBJ2-3; 7 bases agree with TRBD2. The CDR3 runs to 16 residues. Germline V gene data show CDR1 as SGDLS and CDR2 as YYNGEE. V dropped 0 bases and J dropped 3; count of bases not matched to a gene: 7. CDR3 nucleotides: TGTGCCAGCAGCGTAGTTGGGGCTAGCGGAACAGATACGCAGTATTTT. Its translation is CASSVVGASGTDTQYF.

The J gene is TRBJ1-6, the V gene TRBV5-1; D is perhaps TRBD1 (6 bases). The CDR3 runs to 16 residues. Germline CDR1 reads SGHRS; CDR2 reads YFSETQ. V was clipped by 4 bases and J by 5 bases, with 16 bases between them. This CDR3 is CASSVTGGLDNSPLHF. CDR3 coding DNA: TGCGCCAGCAGCGTGACAGGAGGGCTGGATAATTCACCCCTCCACTTT.

This sequence joins TRBV30 and TRBJ2-3; D might be TRBD1 (6 bases). Trimming left V 0 bases short and J 3 bases short, with 13 bases between. The CDR3 spans 15 residues. CDR1 and CDR2 (germline): GTSNPN, SVGIG (reference sequence). CDR3 protein: CAWSVRHGTTDTQYF. For the CDR3, the DNA is TGTGCCTGGAGTGTACGCCACGGGACAACAGATACGCAGTATTTT.

The gene calls are TRBV7-9 and TRBJ2-4, with 9 nucleotides matching TRBD1. The CDR3 spans 13 residues. CDR1 SEHNR and CDR2 FQNEAQ come from the germline V gene (reference sequence). Germline trimming cut 1 base from V and 9 bases from J; bases unmatched to any gene: 1. The CDR3 sequence: CASSLGTGAIQYF. The CDR3 DNA reads as TGTGCCAGCAGCTTAGGGACAGGGGCCATTCAGTACTTC.

This chain uses TRBV9 with TRBJ1-3, with D maybe TRBD1 (6 bases). V was pared by 0 bases and J by 2 bases, with 15 bases between. CDR3 length: 17 amino acids. CDR1 SGDLS and CDR2 YYNGEE come from the germline V gene. The CDR3 DNA is TGTGCCAGCAGCGTAGAGGGGGTCCTAATGACTGGAAACACCATATATTTT. Its translation is CASSVEGVLMTGNTIYF. Using reference TRBV9 and TRBJ1-3 for the parts outside the CDR3, the full variable domain is DSGVTQTPKHLITATGQRVTLRCSPRSGDLSVYWYQQSLDQGLQFLIQYYNGEERAKGNILERFSAQQFPDLHSELNLSSLELGDSALYFCASSVEGVLMTGNTIYFGEGSWLTVV.

This chain joins TRBV10-3 and TRBJ2-3; a possible D gene is TRBD1 (6 bases). Deletions cut 4 bases from V and 3 bases from J, with 8 bases between. Germline loops: CDR1 ENHRY, CDR2 SYGVKD. The CDR3 runs to 13 residues. The CDR3 region has the DNA TGTGCCATCAGTGCACAGGGTACAGATACGCAGTATTTT. Translating it yields CAISAQGTDTQYF.

This clone was observed once. The V gene is TRBV27, the J gene TRBJ1-1; weak D call: TRBD1 (5 bases). With 8 bases removed from V and 4 bases from J, the gap between germline ends came to 8 bases. This CDR3 comprises 11 residues. The germline CDR1 and CDR2 sequences are MNHEY and SMNVEV (reference sequence). CDR3 nucleotide sequence: TGTGCCAGCGGGGGGGTCACTGAAGCTTTCTTT. It is translated as CASGGVTEAFF.

The chain is built from TRBV28 and TRBJ1-2; weak D call: TRBD1 (5 bases). The CDR3 runs to 18 residues. Germline loops: CDR1 MDHEN, CDR2 SYDVKM. Between the trimmed V and J ends, which lost 6 bases and 4 bases, there was a span of 27 bases. CDR3 sequence: CASRPTRDDLRLSYGYTF. The CDR3, as DNA: TGTGCCAGCAGACCAACACGGGACGACCTCAGACTAAGCTATGGCTACACCTTC.

This chain links TRBV18 with TRBJ2-7; D call uncertain. CDR1 is KGHSH and CDR2 is LQKENI in the germline V gene. V lost 3 bases to trimming and J lost 3 bases, with 9 bases between them. The CDR3 contains 13 residues. The CDR3 loop is CASSPSRNYEQYF. The CDR3 coding sequence is TGTGCCAGCTCACCCTCTAGGAACTACGAGCAGTACTTC.

This clone appeared a few times. The V gene is TRBV6-5, the J gene TRBJ1-2; D is uncertain. This CDR3 has 16 amino acids. Germline V CDR1 and CDR2: MNHEY, SVGAGI. V lost 0 bases and J lost 3, with 14 bases in between. The CDR3 coding sequence is TGTGCCAGCAGTTACTCGAATCCGGGATTGGACTATGGCTACACCTTC. It yields the protein CASSYSNPGLDYGYTF.

The chain recombines TRBV28 with TRBJ2-5; a weak D match, TRBD1 (6 bases). In germline, CDR1 is MDHEN, CDR2 SYDVKM. V lost 3 bases, J lost 4 bases, and 12 bases lay in between. The CDR3 covers 14 residues. CDR3 bases: TGTGCCAGCAGTTTTGGGCAGGGGAGAGAGACCCAGTACTTC. Residues: CASSFGQGRETQYF.

The chain links TRBV30 to TRBJ2-7; TRBD1 matches at 10 bases. The ends lost 8 bases at V and 7 bases at J; junction bases unmatched: 11. From germline, CDR1 is GTSNPN and CDR2 SVGIG (reference sequence). The CDR3 extends over 13 amino acids. Here the CDR3 reads CAKRDRGPGEQYF. The DNA of the CDR3 is TGTGCCAAGAGGGACAGGGGTCCGGGGGAGCAGTACTTC.

The rearrangement links TRBV4-1 to TRBJ1-2; D is perhaps TRBD1 (6 bases). The V and J ends lost 1 base and 2 bases respectively, with 14 bases between them. Germline-derived CDR1 and CDR2 are MGHRA and YSYEKL. There are 16 residues in the CDR3. The CDR3 DNA reads TGCGCCAGCAGCCAAGCGGGGACATTCGGGAACTATGGCTACACCTTC. It encodes CASSQAGTFGNYGYTF.